Given below is one T cell receptor beta chain in context. Using immunoSEQ multiplex PCR, the repertoire was profiled, and TCRdb retains in-frame clones only, with some absent. The table records about 130,000 clones, more than 70% of them present only once. These data are taken from a study of blood T cell repertoires in COVID-19. From germline, CDR1 is LNHDA and CDR2 SQIVND (reference sequence). V was trimmed by 7 bases and J by 3 bases, leaving 16 bases between them. CDR3 length equals 15 residues. This TCR was recovered from a man aged 55 to 70 with acute or convalescent COVID-19. The material sequenced was peripheral blood. The chain recombines TRBV19 with TRBJ1-3; possible D gene TRBD1, 6 bases. The CDR3 sequence is CASNSQGMVGNTIYF. The CDR3 DNA follows: TGTGCCAGTAACTCCCAGGGGATGGTTGGAAACACCATATATTTT.